The 25 T cell receptor beta chains below come from one sample, sequenced in a study of T cells after yellow fever vaccination. Each CDR3 protein gets one entry after TCRdb re-called the 5' RACE reads with MiXCR. The profile shows around 310,000 distinct CDR3 sequences, under 5% of them singletons. The source material was PBMCs, sampled 5 days after the yellow fever booster vaccination. These receptor sequences come from a man between 18 and 29 years old who received the YFV17D yellow fever vaccine.

This clonotype came up a few times. The junction shows a germline mismatch at one end, possibly a read error. In nucleotides, the CDR3 is TGTGCCAGCAGTTCCCGGGGTAGCGAGGCAACGGGGTTTTCGAAAACCGGGGAGCTGTTTTTT. Translated, it gives CASSSRGSEATGFSKTGELFF. V gene TRBV7-2 combines with J gene TRBJ2-2, with D maybe TRBD2 (5 bases). There are 21 residues in the CDR3. From germline, CDR1 is SGHTA and CDR2 FQGNSA.

The chain recombines TRBV6-5 with TRBJ1-6; D is undetermined. V lost 6 bases, J lost 0 bases, and 12 bases lay in between. The CDR3 sequence is 16 residues long. Germline CDR1 is MNHEY and CDR2 is SVGAGI. CDR3: CASRDHKSSYNSPLHF. CDR3 DNA: TGTGCCAGCAGGGACCACAAGAGCTCCTATAATTCACCCCTCCACTTT.

The chain combines TRBV12-3 or TRBV12-4 with TRBJ2-5, with 8 bases fitting TRBD2. CDR3 size: 16 residues. V lost 2 bases, J lost 6 bases, and 11 bases stayed unmatched. CDR3 sequence: CASSLPQAGAAKTQYF. The CDR3, as DNA: TGTGCCAGCAGTTTACCTCAAGCGGGGGCAGCGAAGACCCAGTACTTC.

This rearrangement joins TRBV12-3 or TRBV12-4 to TRBJ1-2, with unresolved D. The CDR3 length is 12 residues. The ends were cut back, 4 bases at V and 4 bases at J, with 7 bases in the middle. The CDR3 spells CASSSWGYGYTF. CDR3 in DNA: TGTGCCAGCAGTTCGTGGGGCTATGGCTACACCTTC.

This clonotype appeared a few times. As DNA, the CDR3 is TGTGCCATCAGTGACACCCAGGGGGTAAATGGCTACACCTTC. As protein: CAISDTQGVNGYTF. The chain uses TRBV10-3 and TRBJ1-2; 7 bases are shared with TRBD1. Germline V CDR1 and CDR2: ENHRY, SYGVKD. The junction had 7 bases not matched to a gene; V was cut back by 3 bases and J by 6 bases. The CDR3 is 14 residues long.

Many counts were recorded for this clonotype. The V and J genes are TRBV5-4 and TRBJ2-3; 14 bases are a match to TRBD2. V shed 4 bases, J shed 3 bases, and the junction held 4 bases outside the gene matches. CDR1 is SGHNT and CDR2 is YYREEE in the germline V gene (reference sequence). The CDR3 spans 16 residues. In DNA form, the CDR3 reads TGTGCCAGCAGCACGGGACTAGCGGGGGAGACAGATACGCAGTATTTT. Translated: CASSTGLAGETDTQYF. The full variable domain, its missing parts supplied by reference TRBV5-4 and TRBJ2-3, is ETGVTQSPTHLIKTRGQQVTLRCSSQSGHNTVSWYQQALGQGPQFIFQYYREEENGRGNFPPRFSGLQFPNYSSELNVNALELDDSALYLCASSTGLAGETDTQYFGPGTRLTVL.

The chain is built from TRBV5-1 and TRBJ2-7, with D perhaps matching TRBD2 (6 bases). The germline V gene encodes CDR1 SGHRS and CDR2 YFSETQ. Trimming pared 4 bases from V and 2 bases from J, leaving 13 bases between. CDR3 length equals 14 residues. CDR3 DNA sequence: TGCGCCAGCAGCGGCGGGGCGCCTACCTACGAGCAGTACTTC. Encoded protein: CASSGGAPTYEQYF.

The chain uses TRBV7-2 and TRBJ1-1; D remains ambiguous. With 4 bases removed from V and 5 bases from J, the gap between germline ends came to 17 bases. The CDR3 covers 15 residues. Germline V gene lookup returns CDR1 SGHTA and CDR2 FQGNSA. The CDR3 DNA is TGTGCCAGCAGCTCCAGTGGTTTAGGGCAAACTGAAGCTTTCTTT. It yields the protein CASSSSGLGQTEAFF.

Only a few counts were recorded for this clonotype. The V and J genes are TRBV19 and TRBJ1-1, with D unresolved. V dropped 8 bases and J dropped 3 bases, with 13 bases sitting between them. CDR3 length: 13 residues. Germline values: CDR1 LNHDA, CDR2 SQIVND (reference sequence). CDR3 sequence: CASARMVDTEAFF. The CDR3 DNA is TGTGCCAGTGCCAGGATGGTAGACACTGAAGCTTTCTTT.

The chain uses TRBV12-3 or TRBV12-4 and TRBJ1-6; possibly TRBD1 for D (6 bases). Deletions cut 4 bases from V and 11 bases from J, with 12 bases between. CDR3 size: 13 residues. CDR3 nucleotides: TGTGCCAGCAGTTACTTCAGGGGAACACCCCTCCACTTT. Amino acid sequence: CASSYFRGTPLHF.

The CDR3 loop reads CASSLAKGQWETQYF. In nucleotides, the CDR3 is TGCGCCAGCAGCTTGGCTAAGGGGCAGTGGGAGACCCAGTACTTC. The chain uses TRBV5-1 and TRBJ2-5; D is perhaps TRBD1 (5 bases). Per the germline V gene, CDR1 is SGHRS and CDR2 is YFSETQ. Between the trimmed V and J ends, which lost 0 bases and 5 bases, there was a span of 14 bases. CDR3 length: 15 residues.

In this sample, this clonotype turned up many times. The CDR3 coding sequence is TGCAGTGGAGGACAGTGGGACACTGAAGCTTTCTTT. Translating gives CSGGQWDTEAFF. The chain joins TRBV29-1 to TRBJ1-1; D may be TRBD1 (6 bases). Germline V gene lookup returns CDR1 SQVTM and CDR2 ANQGSEA. This CDR3 is 12 amino acids long.

J is TRBJ1-1 and V is TRBV27, with D possibly TRBD1 on 6 matching bases. CDR1 and CDR2 (germline): MNHEY, SMNVEV (reference sequence). V was clipped by 7 bases and J by 4 bases, with 13 bases between them. The CDR3 has 13 residues. CDR3 DNA: TGTGCCAGCAACCCGAGGGGGTCCACTGAAGCTTTCTTT. This translates into CASNPRGSTEAFF.

Many counts were recorded for this clonotype. The rearrangement links TRBV6-2 or TRBV6-3 to TRBJ2-2; perhaps TRBD1 as D (6 bases). This CDR3 region has 15 residues. Germline loops: CDR1 MNHEY, CDR2 SVGEGT. V lost 10 bases and J 3 bases, leaving 18 bases between the germline ends. CDR3 sequence reads: CAIQRTDRDTGELFF. In nucleotides, the CDR3 is TGTGCCATCCAAAGAACGGACAGAGACACCGGGGAGCTGTTTTTT.

This clonotype was observed many times. The chain has TRBV27 and TRBJ1-5, with 9 bases aligning to TRBD1. CDR1 MNHEY and CDR2 SMNVEV come from the germline V gene (reference sequence). The CDR3 covers 15 residues. V was clipped by 2 bases and J by 2 bases; unmatched bases: 1. The CDR3 bases are TGTGCCAGCAGTTTAAGGGACAGGGGCAATCAGCCCCAGCATTTT. It encodes CASSLRDRGNQPQHF.

This clonotype showed up many times. The chain couples TRBV4-1 to TRBJ1-1; 9 nucleotides align to TRBD1. Germline values: CDR1 MGHRA, CDR2 YSYEKL. CDR3 length: 15 residues. The V segment lost 1 base and the J segment 5 bases; nucleotides outside the gene matches: 5. The CDR3 spells CASSQVGTGRTEAFF. The CDR3 region has the DNA TGCGCCAGCAGCCAAGTCGGGACAGGGCGGACTGAAGCTTTCTTT.

This sequence joins TRBV7-9 and TRBJ2-7; tentatively, D is TRBD1 or TRBD2 (5 bases each). CDR3 length equals 15 residues. The germline gives CDR1 SEHNR, CDR2 FQNEAQ (reference sequence). Trimming shortened V by 3 bases and J by 1 base, and 13 bases separated the two germline ends. CDR3: CASSFAERGSYEQYF. DNA for the CDR3: TGTGCCAGCAGCTTCGCGGAGAGGGGATCCTACGAGCAGTACTTC.

This clonotype was observed a handful of times. The rearrangement links TRBV7-9 to TRBJ1-1; 8 bases align to TRBD1. The CDR3 is made up of 17 amino acids. Trimming removed 0 bases from V and 0 bases from J; junction bases left unmatched: 6. CDR1 SEHNR and CDR2 FQNEAQ come from the germline V gene (reference sequence). The CDR3 sequence: CASSLAWSGQVNTEAFF. CDR3 DNA: TGTGCCAGCAGCTTAGCCTGGTCGGGACAGGTGAACACTGAAGCTTTCTTT.

The chain is built from TRBV20-1 and TRBJ2-2, with D perhaps TRBD2 (5 bases). The CDR3 runs to 15 residues. The V end lost 1 base, the J end lost 1 base, and 10 bases lay between the germline ends. Germline V gene data show CDR1 as DFQATT and CDR2 as SNEGSKA (reference sequence). The CDR3 loop is CSARGLYVNTGELFF. The CDR3 nucleotides read TGCAGTGCTAGAGGACTATACGTGAACACCGGGGAGCTGTTTTTT.

This clonotype was recorded at least ten times. J is TRBJ1-3 and V is TRBV5-1; D gene unclear. Germline V gene lookup returns CDR1 SGHRS and CDR2 YFSETQ. V was cut by 0 bases and J by 3 bases, with 19 bases left in between. This CDR3 has 18 amino acids. The CDR3 spells CASSLGAGIGVFGNTIYF. In DNA form, the CDR3 reads TGCGCCAGCAGCTTGGGTGCGGGTATAGGAGTCTTTGGAAACACCATATATTTT.

This clonotype showed up many times. The chain uses TRBV7-9 and TRBJ1-3; D is perhaps TRBD1 (6 bases). This CDR3 spans 17 amino acids. CDR1 SEHNR and CDR2 FQNEAQ come from the germline V gene (reference sequence). V was trimmed by 5 bases and J by 2 bases, leaving 19 bases between them. CDR3 protein: CASSPLALGGPGNTIYF. The CDR3, as DNA: TGTGCCAGCAGCCCCCTGGCATTGGGGGGCCCTGGAAACACCATATATTTT.

This clonotype appeared many times. V gene TRBV12-3 or TRBV12-4 combines with J gene TRBJ2-6; no clear D gene. The CDR3 has 17 residues. Deletions cut 6 bases from V and 0 bases from J, with 15 bases between. The CDR3 DNA is TGTGCCAGCAGCCGATCCAATGCTTACTCTGGGGCCAACGTCCTGACTTTC. Protein product: CASSRSNAYSGANVLTF.

The chain has TRBV10-3 and TRBJ2-5, with 10 bases identical to TRBD1. The germline gives CDR1 ENHRY, CDR2 SYGVKD. There are 14 residues in the CDR3. J lost 4 bases, V lost 9 bases, and 8 bases had no gene match. CDR3 loop: CAISRQGAGETQYF. The DNA of the CDR3 is TGTGCCATTTCTCGACAGGGGGCTGGAGAGACCCAGTACTTC.

V and J are TRBV12-5 and TRBJ2-6; D might be TRBD1 (6 bases). V shed 5 bases and J shed 2 bases, with 16 bases lying between them. This CDR3 is 17 amino acids long. Germline assignment: CDR1 LGHNT and CDR2 FRNRAP. CDR3 amino acids: CASGLPQGWTGANVLTF. CDR3 DNA: TGTGCTAGTGGTCTGCCACAGGGCTGGACTGGGGCCAACGTCCTGACTTTC.

The chain links TRBV6-6 to TRBJ1-6, with D uncertain. Germline CDR1 reads MNHNY; CDR2 reads SVGAGI (reference sequence). The CDR3 spans 12 residues. Trimming removed 8 bases at V and 6 bases at J, with 8 bases between. The CDR3 DNA reads as TGTGCCAGCTCGAAGGTTAATTCACCCCTCCACTTT. This gives the protein CASSKVNSPLHF.